The 15 T cell receptor beta chains below come from one sample, sequenced in a study of T cell responses to AZD1222 COVID-19 vaccine. Some clones are missing from TCRdb's copy, which holds only in-frame ones; the method was immunoSEQ multiplex PCR. Altogether 65,000 to 70,000 clones are present, approximately 80% being singletons, with the ten largest covering 9.5% to 13%. Here the sequenced sample was peripheral blood, taken on day 0 of AZD1222 vaccination. Receptor source: an adult in good health.

The chain uses TRBV7-8 and TRBJ1-3; no firm D call. This CDR3 has 12 amino acids. Germline V gives CDR1 SGHVS, CDR2 FQNEAQ. The V and J ends lost 5 bases and 5 bases respectively, with 7 bases between them. The CDR3 DNA reads as TGTGCCAGCAGCGTACTCAGAAACACCATATATTTT. This sequence encodes CASSVLRNTIYF.

This clone was detected only a few times. The chain recombines TRBV6-1 with TRBJ1-2; D possibly corresponds to TRBD1 (5 bases). V dropped 0 bases and J dropped 4 bases, with 12 bases sitting between them. There are 15 residues in the CDR3. The germline V gene encodes CDR1 MNHNS and CDR2 SASEGT. CDR3: CASSEASQGSYGYTF. As DNA, the CDR3 is TGTGCCAGCAGTGAAGCTTCGCAGGGCAGCTATGGCTACACCTTC.

This CDR3 reads CASSRDRRAENSPLHF. The DNA of the CDR3 is TGTGCCAGCAGCCGTGATAGGCGGGCTGAGAATTCACCCCTCCACTTT. The chain carries TRBV9 and TRBJ1-6, with D hard to call. Between the trimmed V and J ends, which lost 4 bases and 7 bases, there was a span of 18 bases. Germline assignment: CDR1 SGDLS and CDR2 YYNGEE. The CDR3 is made up of 16 amino acids.

This clone was picked up a small number of times. This chain connects TRBV5-1 to TRBJ1-1, with a possible D match to TRBD1 (5 bases). This CDR3 is built from 15 residues. Germline CDR1 reads SGHRS; CDR2 reads YFSETQ. With 0 bases removed from V and 0 bases from J, the gap between germline ends came to 9 bases. DNA of the CDR3: TGCGCCAGCAGCTTGGCGCAGGGCATGAACACTGAAGCTTTCTTT. This sequence encodes CASSLAQGMNTEAFF.

The chain couples TRBV4-1 to TRBJ1-5; TRBD1 agrees at 7 bases. Germline-derived CDR1 and CDR2 are MGHRA and YSYEKL. The CDR3 extends over 14 amino acids. J was trimmed by 6 bases and V by 1 base; bases with no gene match: 3. CDR3: CASSQGQGSQPQHF. The CDR3 DNA sequence: TGCGCCAGCAGCCAAGGACAGGGTAGTCAGCCCCAGCATTTT.

This clone was recorded once. This chain joins TRBV7-6 and TRBJ2-3; 8 bases agree with TRBD2. Germline loops: CDR1 SGHVS, CDR2 FNYEAQ. J was trimmed by 4 bases and V by 5 bases; bases with no gene match: 11. The CDR3 contains 16 residues. The CDR3 is CASSARLAHWSDTQYF. CDR3 sequence (DNA): TGTGCCAGCAGCGCCAGACTAGCGCATTGGTCAGATACGCAGTATTTT. The whole variable domain, filled in from reference TRBV7-6 and TRBJ2-3, reads GAGVSQSPRYKVTKRGQDVALRCDPISGHVSLYWYRQALGQGPEFLTYFNYEAQQDKSGLPNDRFSAERPEGSISTLTIQRTEQRDSAMYRCASSARLAHWSDTQYFGPGTRLTVL.

V usage is TRBV19 and J usage is TRBJ2-1, with 9 bases identical to TRBD1. This CDR3 has 15 residues. Per germline, CDR1 LNHDA and CDR2 SQIVND (reference sequence). Losses at the gene ends were 5 bases for V and 7 bases for J; bases not matched to a gene: 9. The CDR3 nucleotides are TGTGCCAGTAGTGCCGGGACAGGGAACGGGAATGAGCAGTTCTTC. Translation gives CASSAGTGNGNEQFF.

The chain uses TRBV11-3 and TRBJ2-1, with 14 bases that match TRBD2. Germline assignment: CDR1 SGHNT and CDR2 YENEEA. V was pared by 5 bases and J by 6 bases, with 6 bases of the junction left unmatched. The CDR3 contains 16 residues. CDR3: CASSPGLAGGSNEQFF. The CDR3 DNA reads TGTGCCAGCAGCCCAGGACTAGCGGGGGGTAGCAATGAGCAGTTCTTC.

V and J are TRBV4-3 and TRBJ1-1, with 9 nucleotides matching TRBD1. The CDR3 is made up of 15 amino acids. Germline CDR1 LGHNA, CDR2 YSLEER. Germline trimming cut 3 bases from V and 1 base from J; bases unmatched to any gene: 3. CDR3 sequence: CASSQPGQGNTEAFF. The CDR3 DNA sequence: TGCGCCAGCAGCCAGCCGGGACAGGGGAACACTGAAGCTTTCTTT.

This chain joins TRBV5-1 and TRBJ1-1; D call uncertain. The CDR3 consists of 14 residues. Trimming pared 5 bases from V and 0 bases from J, leaving 11 bases between. Germline CDR1 and CDR2: SGHRS and YFSETQ. The CDR3 DNA reads as TGCGCCAGCAGTGTGGAGGGATTGAACACTGAAGCTTTCTTT. It codes for CASSVEGLNTEAFF.

The CDR3 reads CAWNGGLDEKLFF. CDR3 in DNA: TGTGCCTGGAATGGGGGGCTTGATGAAAAACTGTTTTTT. The chain employs TRBV30 and TRBJ1-4; the D gene is possibly TRBD1 (6 bases). Germline V gene data show CDR1 as GTSNPN and CDR2 as SVGIG (reference sequence). The CDR3 covers 13 residues. Trimming took 4 bases from V and 6 from J, leaving 12 bases between them.

The CDR3, as DNA: TGCGCCAGCAGCTTAAACAGGGGGAACACTGAAGCTTTCTTT. This translates into CASSLNRGNTEAFF. This chain joins TRBV5-1 and TRBJ1-1; TRBD1 agrees at 7 bases. The length of the CDR3 is 14 residues. Germline V lookup: CDR1 SGHRS, CDR2 YFSETQ. The ends lost 2 bases at V and 1 base at J; junction bases unmatched: 2.

The rearrangement links TRBV9 to TRBJ1-2; 8 bases fit TRBD1. The trim removed 0 bases at V and 3 bases at J, leaving 10 bases unmatched. CDR1 and CDR2 from the germline V gene are SGDLS and YYNGEE. This CDR3 is built from 17 residues. In DNA, the CDR3 is TGTGCCAGCAGCGTAGAGGCAGGGGGCATTCGGGACTATGGCTACACCTTC. Amino acid sequence: CASSVEAGGIRDYGYTF.

The chain combines TRBV4-2 with TRBJ2-7; perhaps TRBD2 as D (7 bases). The CDR3 has 16 residues. V was clipped by 1 base and J by 4 bases, with 17 bases between them. CDR1 is LGHNA and CDR2 is YNFKEQ in the germline V gene. The CDR3 DNA sequence: TGTGCCAGCAGCCAAGCGGGGGGCGGGGGATGGTACGAGCAGTACTTC. Protein: CASSQAGGGGWYEQYF.

The table lists this clone with a few counts. The chain combines TRBV6-2 or TRBV6-3 with TRBJ1-6; 8 positions agree with TRBD1. CDR1 and CDR2 from the germline V gene are MNHEY and SVGEGT. This CDR3 has 15 amino acids. V trimming: 3 bases; J trimming: 9 bases; junction bases outside the gene matches: 7. The CDR3 loop is CASSYEQGVGSPLHF. In DNA form, the CDR3 reads TGTGCCAGCAGTTATGAACAGGGGGTAGGTTCACCCCTCCACTTT.